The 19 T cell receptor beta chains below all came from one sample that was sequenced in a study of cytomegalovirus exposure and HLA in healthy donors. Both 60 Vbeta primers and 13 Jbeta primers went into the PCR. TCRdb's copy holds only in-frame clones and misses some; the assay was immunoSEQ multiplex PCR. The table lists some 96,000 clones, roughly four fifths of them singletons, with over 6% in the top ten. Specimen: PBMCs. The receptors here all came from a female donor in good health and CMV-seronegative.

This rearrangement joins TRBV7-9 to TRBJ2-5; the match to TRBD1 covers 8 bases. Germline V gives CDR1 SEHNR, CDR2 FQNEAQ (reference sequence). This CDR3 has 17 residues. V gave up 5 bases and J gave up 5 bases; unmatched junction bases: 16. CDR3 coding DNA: TGTGCCAGCAGCCCCCGGCTAGAAGGCAGGGGGCTGGAGACCCAGTACTTC. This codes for CASSPRLEGRGLETQYF.

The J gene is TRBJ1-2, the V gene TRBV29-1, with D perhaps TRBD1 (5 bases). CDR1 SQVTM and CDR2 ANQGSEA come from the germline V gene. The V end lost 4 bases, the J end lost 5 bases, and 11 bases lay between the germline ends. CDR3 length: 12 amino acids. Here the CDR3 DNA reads TGCAGCGTTGGACAGACAATTTATGGCTACACCTTC. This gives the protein CSVGQTIYGYTF.

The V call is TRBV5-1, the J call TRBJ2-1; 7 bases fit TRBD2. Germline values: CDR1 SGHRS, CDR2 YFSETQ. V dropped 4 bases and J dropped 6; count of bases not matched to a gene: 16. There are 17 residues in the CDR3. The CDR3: CASSPRGEFSRGNEQFF. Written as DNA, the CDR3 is TGCGCCAGCAGCCCCCGGGGGGAGTTTTCGCGGGGCAATGAGCAGTTCTTC.

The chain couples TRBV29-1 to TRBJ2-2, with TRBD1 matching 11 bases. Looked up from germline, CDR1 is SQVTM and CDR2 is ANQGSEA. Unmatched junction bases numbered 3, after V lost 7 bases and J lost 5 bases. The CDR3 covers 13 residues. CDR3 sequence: CSGGQGDTGELFF. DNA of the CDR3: TGCAGCGGGGGACAGGGGGATACCGGGGAGCTGTTTTTT.

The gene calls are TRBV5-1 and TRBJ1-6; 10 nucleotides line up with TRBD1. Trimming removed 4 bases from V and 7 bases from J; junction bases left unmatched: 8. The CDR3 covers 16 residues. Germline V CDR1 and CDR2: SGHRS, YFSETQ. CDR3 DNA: TGCGCCAGCAGCCTGGGACAGGGGTTATTCAATTCACCCCTCCACTTT. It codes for CASSLGQGLFNSPLHF.

CDR3: CASSLGAGNYGYTF. The CDR3, as DNA: TGTGCCAGCAGTTTAGGTGCAGGGAACTATGGCTACACCTTC. The gene calls are TRBV28 and TRBJ1-2; weak D call: TRBD1 (5 bases). The V gene's germline CDR1 is MDHEN and CDR2 SYDVKM. The CDR3 covers 14 residues. The V gene lost 2 bases and the J gene lost 2 bases, with 9 bases spanning the gap.

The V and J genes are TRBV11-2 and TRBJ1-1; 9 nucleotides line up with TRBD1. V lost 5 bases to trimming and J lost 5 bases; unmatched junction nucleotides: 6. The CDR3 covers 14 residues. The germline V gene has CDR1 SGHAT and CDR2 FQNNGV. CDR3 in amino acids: CASSPDRGGTEAFF. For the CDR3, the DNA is TGTGCCAGCAGCCCGGACAGGGGTGGGACTGAAGCTTTCTTT.

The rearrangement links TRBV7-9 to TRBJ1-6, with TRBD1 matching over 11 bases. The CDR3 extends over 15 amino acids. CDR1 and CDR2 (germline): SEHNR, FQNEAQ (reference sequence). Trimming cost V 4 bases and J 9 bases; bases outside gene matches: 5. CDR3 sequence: CASSWGDRGVSPLHF. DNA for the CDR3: TGTGCCAGCAGCTGGGGGGACAGGGGGGTTTCACCCCTCCACTTT.

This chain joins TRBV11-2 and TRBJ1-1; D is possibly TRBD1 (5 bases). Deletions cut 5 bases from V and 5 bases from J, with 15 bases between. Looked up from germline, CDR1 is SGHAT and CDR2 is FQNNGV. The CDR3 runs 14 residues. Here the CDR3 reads CASSPERGGTEAFF. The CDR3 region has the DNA TGTGCCAGCAGCCCCGAGAGGGGAGGAACTGAAGCTTTCTTT.

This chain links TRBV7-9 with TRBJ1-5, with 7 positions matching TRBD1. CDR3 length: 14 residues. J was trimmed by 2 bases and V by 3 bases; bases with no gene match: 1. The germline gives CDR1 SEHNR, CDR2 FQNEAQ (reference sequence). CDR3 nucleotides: TGTGCCAGCAGCTTTGGACAGGGCAATCAGCCCCAGCATTTT. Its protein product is CASSFGQGNQPQHF.

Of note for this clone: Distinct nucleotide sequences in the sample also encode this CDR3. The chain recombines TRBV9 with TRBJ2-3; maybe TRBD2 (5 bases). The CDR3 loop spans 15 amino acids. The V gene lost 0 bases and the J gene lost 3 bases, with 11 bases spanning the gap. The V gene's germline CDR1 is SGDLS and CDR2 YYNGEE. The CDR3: CASSVVEGRTDTQYF. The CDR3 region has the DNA TGTGCCAGCAGCGTAGTTGAGGGCCGAACAGATACGCAGTATTTT.

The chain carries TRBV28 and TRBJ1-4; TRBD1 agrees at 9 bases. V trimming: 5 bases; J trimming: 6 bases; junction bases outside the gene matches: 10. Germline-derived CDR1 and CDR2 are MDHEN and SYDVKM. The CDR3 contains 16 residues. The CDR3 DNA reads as TGTGCCAGCAGTACACCATGGACAGGGGAAGATGAAAAACTGTTTTTT. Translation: CASSTPWTGEDEKLFF.

The chain's CDR3 is CASSLNGGGASQYF. The DNA of the CDR3 is TGTGCCAGCAGCTTGAACGGCGGGGGGGCTTCGCAGTACTTC. The chain couples TRBV5-4 to TRBJ2-5, with 9 bases matching TRBD2. From germline, CDR1 is SGHNT and CDR2 YYREEE (reference sequence). V lost 1 base to trimming and J lost 11 bases; unmatched junction nucleotides: 9. The CDR3 is 14 amino acids.

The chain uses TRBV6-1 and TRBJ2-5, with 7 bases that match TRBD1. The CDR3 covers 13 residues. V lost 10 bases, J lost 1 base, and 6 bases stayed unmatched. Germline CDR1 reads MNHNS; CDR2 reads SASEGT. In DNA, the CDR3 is TGTGCCATCGCAAGGACAGGCCAAGAGACCCAGTACTTC. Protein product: CAIARTGQETQYF.

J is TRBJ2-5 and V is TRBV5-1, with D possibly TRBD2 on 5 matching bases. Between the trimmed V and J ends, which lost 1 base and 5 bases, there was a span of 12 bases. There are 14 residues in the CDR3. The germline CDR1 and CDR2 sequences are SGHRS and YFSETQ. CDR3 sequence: CASSLMREGETQYF. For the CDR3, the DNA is TGCGCCAGCAGCTTGATGAGGGAAGGCGAGACCCAGTACTTC.

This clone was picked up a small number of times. The CDR3 sequence: CASRATGPYEQYF. Written as DNA, the CDR3 is TGTGCCAGCAGGGCGACAGGGCCCTACGAGCAGTACTTC. The rearrangement joins TRBV21-1 to TRBJ2-7; TRBD1, as called in the table, went unchecked against the DNA. TRBV21-1 is flagged as a pseudogene. The CDR3 sequence is 13 residues long.

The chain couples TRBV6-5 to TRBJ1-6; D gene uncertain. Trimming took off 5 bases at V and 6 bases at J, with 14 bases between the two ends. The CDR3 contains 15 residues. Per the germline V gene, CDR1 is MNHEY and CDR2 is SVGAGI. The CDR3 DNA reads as TGTGCCAGCAGTATAACACGACACCTTAATTCACCCCTCCACTTT. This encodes CASSITRHLNSPLHF.

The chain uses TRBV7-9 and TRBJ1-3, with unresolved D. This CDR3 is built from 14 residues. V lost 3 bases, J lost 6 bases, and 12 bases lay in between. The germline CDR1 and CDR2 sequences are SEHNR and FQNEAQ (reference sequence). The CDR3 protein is CASSFMGVVNTIYF. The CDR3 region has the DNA TGTGCCAGCAGCTTCATGGGAGTCGTAAACACCATATATTTT.

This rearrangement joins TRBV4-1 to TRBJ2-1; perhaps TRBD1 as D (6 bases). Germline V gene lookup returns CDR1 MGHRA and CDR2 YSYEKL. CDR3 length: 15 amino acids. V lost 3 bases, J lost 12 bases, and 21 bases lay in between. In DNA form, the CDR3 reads TGCGCCAGCAGCCAGACATGGACAGTAGCAATTCGGCAGTTCTTC. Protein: CASSQTWTVAIRQFF.